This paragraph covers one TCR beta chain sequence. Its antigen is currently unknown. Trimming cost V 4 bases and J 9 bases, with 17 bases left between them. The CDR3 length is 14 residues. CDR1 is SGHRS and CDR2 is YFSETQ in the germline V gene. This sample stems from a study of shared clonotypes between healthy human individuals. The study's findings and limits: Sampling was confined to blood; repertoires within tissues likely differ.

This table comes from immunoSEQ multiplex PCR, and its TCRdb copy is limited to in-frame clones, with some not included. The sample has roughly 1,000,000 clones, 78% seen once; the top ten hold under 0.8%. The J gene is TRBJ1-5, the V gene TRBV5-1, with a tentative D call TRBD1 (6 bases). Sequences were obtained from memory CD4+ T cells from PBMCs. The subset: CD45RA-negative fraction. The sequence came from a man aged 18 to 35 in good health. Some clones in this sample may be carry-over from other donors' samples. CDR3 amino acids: CASSLGAGAGPQHF. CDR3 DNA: TGCGCCAGCAGCCTGGGGGCAGGGGCCGGGCCCCAGCATTTT.